Presented here are 14 T cell receptor beta chains from one specimen sequenced in a study of T cells in Graves' hyperthyroidism and ophthalmopathy. Amplification targeted TCR beta CDR3 regions from RNA transcripts. HTBI primers were the set used in a first-round RT-PCR of the TCR CDR3. TCRdb called the multiplex PCR reads again in MiXCR, with one record for every CDR3 protein. This table holds approximately 430,000 distinct CDR3 sequences, 15% to 19% found once. Sequencing was done on a sample of blood. Every receptor here comes from a woman between 18 and 30 years old with Graves' hyperthyroidism.

In this sample, this clonotype turned up many times. The rearrangement joins TRBV11-3 to TRBJ2-2; 7 positions agree with TRBD1. V shed 0 bases, J shed 1 base, and the junction held 5 bases outside the gene matches. The CDR3 sequence is 17 residues long. Germline V gene lookup returns CDR1 SGHNT and CDR2 YENEEA. The CDR3 DNA sequence: TGTGCCAGCAGCTTAGATCCGGGACAGAGGAACACCGGGGAGCTGTTTTTT. This translates into CASSLDPGQRNTGELFF.

This clonotype was seen repeatedly, ten times or more. The chain has TRBV3-1 and TRBJ2-1; D remains ambiguous. V lost 0 bases and J lost 12, with 12 bases in between. Germline CDR1 reads LGHDT; CDR2 reads YNNKEL (reference sequence). This CDR3 is 13 amino acids long. CDR3 in DNA: TGTGCCAGCAGCCAAGATAGTTTCCGCACGCAGTTCTTC. It yields the protein CASSQDSFRTQFF.

Comments on this clonotype: One base away lies a much larger clone, so this may be a sequencing read error. J is TRBJ2-5 and V is TRBV2; no definite D call. Germline assignment: CDR1 SNHLY and CDR2 FYNNEI. CDR3 length: 12 amino acids. The V end lost 6 bases, the J end lost 0 bases, and 5 bases lay between the germline ends. CDR3 DNA sequence: TGTGCCAGCAGAGGACACCAAGAGACCCAGTACTTC. Its translation: CASRGHQETQYF.

In the case of this clonotype: This could be a read error, since a much larger clone is one nucleotide away. V and J are TRBV12-3 or TRBV12-4 and TRBJ2-1; 12 nucleotides align to TRBD2. Trimming cost V 2 bases and J 9 bases; bases outside gene matches: 2. The CDR3 is 14 amino acids. The CDR3 nucleotides read TGTGCCAGCAGTTTAACTAGCGGGAGGACTGAGCAGTTCTTC. This codes for CASSLTSGRTEQFF.

The chain links TRBV9 to TRBJ2-7, with 8 positions matching TRBD2. The CDR3 has 15 amino acids. Germline CDR1 is SGDLS and CDR2 is YYNGEE. The J segment lost 4 bases and the V segment lost 2 bases, leaving 8 bases of the junction unmatched. The CDR3 coding sequence is TGTGCCAGCAGCGTTAGTGGAGCTAGCGGGTACGAGCAGTACTTC. This sequence encodes CASSVSGASGYEQYF.

In this sample, this clonotype turned up many times. The rearrangement uses TRBV20-1 and TRBJ1-5, with D perhaps TRBD1 (5 bases). The CDR3 runs 12 residues. The germline V and J ends were trimmed by 6 bases and 0 bases, with 6 bases remaining between them. CDR1 DFQATT and CDR2 SNEGSKA come from the germline V gene (reference sequence). CDR3 in amino acids: CSARVSNQPQHF. The CDR3 DNA reads as TGCAGTGCCAGGGTTAGCAATCAGCCCCAGCATTTT.

The rearrangement joins TRBV7-2 to TRBJ2-3; D perhaps matches TRBD1 (6 bases). Trimming shortened V by 10 bases and J by 2 bases, and 13 bases separated the two germline ends. The CDR3 loop spans 13 amino acids. Germline lookup yields CDR1 SGHTA and CDR2 FQGNSA. CDR3 loop: CATGEGNTDTQYF. The CDR3, as DNA: TGTGCCACAGGGGAAGGAAACACAGATACGCAGTATTTT.

This clonotype has a handful of counts. The chain recombines TRBV9 with TRBJ1-4; 10 nucleotides agree with TRBD1. Trimming at V came to 3 bases and at J to 6 bases, leaving 8 bases not matched to a gene. Germline V gene sequence: CDR1 SGDLS, CDR2 YYNGEE. The CDR3 spans 16 residues. CDR3 protein: CASSDSKDRGDEKLFF. For the CDR3, the DNA is TGTGCCAGCAGCGATTCCAAGGACAGGGGGGATGAAAAACTGTTTTTT.

This clonotype was found many times. The V gene is TRBV6-1, the J gene TRBJ1-1; D is ambiguous. V lost 6 bases, J lost 2 bases, and 19 bases lay in between. The V gene's germline CDR1 is MNHNS and CDR2 SASEGT. This CDR3 has 16 amino acids. The CDR3 loop reads CASRITPGWGNTEAFF. The CDR3 nucleotides are TGTGCCAGCAGGATTACCCCTGGGTGGGGAAACACTGAAGCTTTCTTT.

This clonotype has a count of ten or more. This chain uses TRBV2 with TRBJ2-3; 10 bases match TRBD2. Germline CDR1 and CDR2: SNHLY and FYNNEI. V trimming: 5 bases; J trimming: 2 bases; junction bases outside the gene matches: 4. The CDR3 runs 15 residues. CDR3 DNA sequence: TGTGCCAGCAGTCTAGCGGGGGCCCCCACAGATACGCAGTATTTT. It specifies CASSLAGAPTDTQYF.

This clonotype showed up many times. This chain uses TRBV20-1 with TRBJ1-2, with D possibly matching TRBD1 (6 bases). The CDR3 has 14 amino acids. V lost 0 bases and J 4 bases, leaving 12 bases between the germline ends. Germline V gives CDR1 DFQATT, CDR2 SNEGSKA (reference sequence). DNA of the CDR3: TGCAGTGCTAGAGATGTGGGGGCGGGCTATGGCTACACCTTC. Translating gives CSARDVGAGYGYTF.

The chain employs TRBV5-4 and TRBJ1-6; no clear D. V lost 0 bases, J lost 14 bases, and 24 bases lay in between. The CDR3 is made up of 17 amino acids. Germline V lookup: CDR1 SGHNT, CDR2 YYREEE (reference sequence). Here the CDR3 reads CASSLGAENEGRSALHF. The CDR3 nucleotides are TGTGCCAGCAGCTTGGGGGCTGAGAACGAAGGAAGATCGGCCCTCCACTTT.

The V and J genes are TRBV9 and TRBJ2-3, with D hard to call. The V gene's germline CDR1 is SGDLS and CDR2 YYNGEE. The CDR3 has 13 amino acids. V was trimmed by 0 bases and J by 4 bases, leaving 6 bases between them. For the CDR3, the DNA is TGTGCCAGCAGCGTAGGAAGTCCAGATACGCAGTATTTT. Translated, it gives CASSVGSPDTQYF. The entire variable domain, with the rest obtained from reference TRBV9 and TRBJ2-3, is as follows: DSGVTQTPKHLITATGQRVTLRCSPRSGDLSVYWYQQSLDQGLQFLIQYYNGEERAKGNILERFSAQQFPDLHSELNLSSLELGDSALYFCASSVGSPDTQYFGPGTRLTVL.

At least ten counts were recorded for this clonotype. The chain has TRBV11-3 and TRBJ2-7; 10 nucleotides align to TRBD2. V trimming: 3 bases; J trimming: 4 bases; junction bases outside the gene matches: 3. Germline V lookup: CDR1 SGHNT, CDR2 YENEEA. The length of the CDR3 is 14 residues. This CDR3 is CASSFQLAGYEQYF. The CDR3 DNA reads as TGTGCCAGCAGCTTCCAACTAGCGGGGTACGAGCAGTACTTC. Drawing the rest from reference TRBV11-3 and TRBJ2-7, the complete variable domain is EAGVVQSPRYKIIEKKQPVAFWCNPISGHNTLYWYLQNLGQGPELLIRYENEEAVDDSQLPKDRFSAERLKGVDSTLKIQPAELGDSAVYLCASSFQLAGYEQYFGPGTRLTVT.